A selection of T cell receptor beta chains follows, all from one sample in a study of Ad26.COV2.S vaccination and SARS-CoV-2 variants. Profiled with immunoSEQ multiplex PCR; TCRdb holds only in-frame clones, not every one. The data hold around 450,000 clones, with 75% to 95% observed a single time. Material: peripheral blood, obtained in a trial of Ad26.COV2.S vaccine versus placebo. The source is a person between 18 and 65 years old who received the Ad26.COV2.S COVID-19 vaccine or a placebo. CDR3s include the opening cysteine and the closing phenylalanine or tryptophan. The order of the fields is V gene, clone size, CDR3 protein. The size field is filled for only some rows; it gives once, few, many or a size class.

TRBV6-2/TRBV6-3 | - | CASSYAGQGFYEQYF
TRBV7-8 | once | CASSLSEGYEQYF
TRBV7-2 | - | CASRNQMNTEAFF
TRBV10-2 | - | CASSPGLAGVEEQFF
TRBV7-8 | - | CASSLNLQGIWPQHF
TRBV27 | - | CASFQPGQANTGELFF
TRBV5-1 | few | CASSLLQDGPTYEQYF
TRBV6-5 | - | CASTAGFYEQYF
TRBV5-6 | - | CASSPGGYEQYF
TRBV14 | - | CASSQFAELFF
TRBV9 | - | CASSFRVYTDTQYF
TRBV5-4 | - | CASSLTLGQETQYF
TRBV7-2 | - | CASSSFPGGPYEQFF
TRBV11-2 | - | CASSLDPNEKLFF
TRBV3-1/TRBV3-2 | once | CASSQMRQGEQFF
TRBV7-2 | - | CASSLGGRTNEKLFF
TRBV30 | - | CAWRKAMEQFF
TRBV4-3 | - | CASSQDLSGGFEKLFF
TRBV5-5 | - | CASSLEGAGGGKLFF
TRBV2 | - | CASTPENSYEQYF
TRBV6-2/TRBV6-3 | - | CASSLRLAGGSGSYEQYF
TRBV11-3 | - | CASSSHRGRNTGELFF
TRBV15 | few | CATSRDREVSEQYF
TRBV7-6 | - | CASSYAVAGDFNEQFF
TRBV7-9 | - | CASSSPLGAPGGELFF
TRBV10-1 | - | CASSDRRTGMGEQYF
TRBV19 | - | CASSEHRPASNEKLFF
TRBV30 | - | CAWSVRGRLGTEAFF
TRBV4-3 | - | CASSPGLAGVGAYNEQFF
TRBV6-5 | - | CASSRGSSYNEQFF
TRBV7-9 | - | CASSFRQGATGNTIYF
TRBV11-2 | - | CASSLDAASKNIQYF
TRBV25-1 | - | CASVGHSEFF
TRBV5-1 | - | CASKPNPGQGYTIYF
TRBV9 | - | CASSPQGAAYGYTF
TRBV19 | - | CASRADGNSRAYEQYF
TRBV24-1 | - | CATSGGANVLTF
TRBV5-4 | - | CASSAGTGVSQETQYF
TRBV10-3 | - | CATASGGAKNIQYF
TRBV5-4 | - | CASSSTSVETQYF
TRBV20-1 | - | CSASRANYGYTF
TRBV6-4 | - | CASSDSLGLEEKLFF
TRBV3-1/TRBV3-2 | - | CASSPWVGAEAFF
TRBV9 | - | CASSLTTSSTDTQYF
TRBV12-2 | - | CASRTQTGNSGNTIYF
TRBV7-2 | - | CASSLDPLLAGTTDTQYF
TRBV3-1/TRBV3-2 | - | CASSQIAGGYAGELFF
TRBV6-4 | few | CASSENGRPTDTQYF
TRBV9 | - | CASSTTASGYVGANVLTF
TRBV18 | - | CASSPPYSQNTEAFF
TRBV19 | - | CASTRQGEYSNYGYTF
TRBV7-3 | - | CASSAGGDYEQYF
TRBV19 | - | CASSGTGGLGTEAFF
TRBV27 | few | CASSWGGTGELFF
TRBV3-1/TRBV3-2 | - | CASRRESNTGELFF
TRBV9 | - | CASSVGLAAAYEQYF
TRBV25-1 | - | CASSESVWGEQPQHF
TRBV24-1 | - | CATSDPGGWGYTF
TRBV9 | - | CASSVEGVNSYNEQFF